The rows below give T cell receptor beta chains drawn from one sample of a study of Graves' ophthalmopathy and Graves' hyperthyroidism. TCRdb reprocessed the multiplex PCR reads via MiXCR and lists one record per CDR3 protein. The table lists almost 750,000 distinct CDR3 sequences, 40% of them singletons. Sequenced input: peripheral blood. These receptors all stem from an adult man with Graves' ophthalmopathy. CDR3s include the opening cysteine and the closing phenylalanine or tryptophan. The D gene is left open where the match is weak. Part of the rows lack a size; the others show once, few, many or a class for expanded clones.

D gene	V gene	J gene	CDR3 length	clone size	CDR3 protein	CDR3 DNA
.	TRBV29-1	TRBJ2-7	9	.	CSSRDEQYF	TGCAGCAGTAGGGACGAGCAGTACTTC
.	TRBV20-1	TRBJ2-7	14	.	CSAIDLDGRYEQYF	TGCAGTGCTATCGACTTGGACGGCCGCTACGAGCAGTACTTC
.	TRBV2	TRBJ1-1	15	.	CASSLRGQENTEAFF	TGTGCCAGCAGTTTACGGGGTCAGGAAAACACTGAAGCTTTCTTT
.	TRBV12-3/TRBV12-4	TRBJ1-1	12	many	CASSPWVTEAFF	TGTGCCAGCAGCCCGTGGGTGACTGAAGCTTTCTTT
.	TRBV2	TRBJ2-5	14	few	CASSVHREWETQYF	TGTGCCAGCAGTGTTCACAGGGAATGGGAGACCCAGTACTTC
.	TRBV10-3	TRBJ1-6	15	.	CAISESPGDNSPLHF	TGTGCCATCAGTGAGTCGCCGGGGGACAATTCACCCCTCCACTTT
.	TRBV2	TRBJ1-1	12	.	CASHRGYTEAFF	TGTGCCAGCCATAGGGGTTACACTGAAGCTTTCTTT
.	TRBV5-8	TRBJ2-7	14	.	CASSDWQGRDEQYF	TGTGCCAGCAGCGACTGGCAGGGGAGGGACGAGCAGTACTTC
.	TRBV10-3	TRBJ2-2	13	many	CAISEVPGGELFF	TGTGCCATCAGTGAAGTCCCGGGTGGGGAGCTGTTTTTT
.	TRBV5-6	TRBJ1-2	12	.	CASSLTNNGYTF	TGTGCCAGCAGCTTGACAAACAATGGCTACACCTTC
.	TRBV6-1	TRBJ2-7	14	few	CASRGWTETYEQYF	TGTGCCAGCAGAGGGTGGACAGAGACCTACGAGCAGTACTTC
TRBD2	TRBV20-1	TRBJ2-5	16	few	CSARTFAGGPGETQYF	TGCAGTGCCCGAACCTTCGCGGGGGGGCCCGGGGAGACCCAGTACTTC
.	TRBV5-1	TRBJ1-5	15	few	CASSPGTGLEQPQHF	TGCGCCAGCAGCCCCGGTACAGGTCTAGAGCAGCCCCAGCATTTT
.	TRBV4-1	TRBJ2-7	13	many	CASSQGGTYEQYF	TGTGCCAGCAGCCAGGGAGGTACCTACGAGCAGTACTTC
TRBD2	TRBV29-1	TRBJ2-3	14	.	CSVEAGGPSDTQYF	TGCAGCGTTGAGGCGGGAGGGCCATCAGATACGCAGTATTTT
TRBD2	TRBV19	TRBJ2-7	17	few	CASSIVPEASGAYEQYF	TGTGCCAGTAGTATAGTTCCGGAGGCTAGCGGGGCCTACGAGCAGTACTTC
.	TRBV20-1	TRBJ2-7	12	many	CSARPSSYEQYF	TGCAGTGCTCGCCCCTCATCCTACGAGCAGTACTTC
.	TRBV7-9	TRBJ2-7	14	once	CASSLGNRAYEQYF	TGTGCCAGCAGCTTAGGAAACAGGGCTTACGAGCAGTACTTC
.	TRBV11-3	TRBJ2-2	17	.	CASSLDLGARDTGELFF	TGTGCCAGCAGCTTAGATCTGGGGGCTCGGGACACCGGGGAGCTGTTTTTT
TRBD1	TRBV9	TRBJ2-7	14	.	CASSVRTGTYEQYF	TGTGCCAGCAGCGTACGGACAGGGACCTACGAGCAGTACTTC
.	TRBV10-2	TRBJ1-5	13	once	CASSYFGNQPQHF	TGTGCCAGCAGTTATTTTGGCAATCAGCCCCAGCATTTT
.	TRBV7-2	TRBJ1-2	18	.	CASSNQAGAGPNNYGYTF	TGTGCCAGCAGCAACCAAGCGGGAGCAGGGCCGAACAACTATGGCTACACCTTC
.	TRBV15	TRBJ1-5	13	.	CATSRDSFGTQHF	TGTGCCACCAGCAGGGACAGCTTTGGGACCCAGCATTTT
TRBD2	TRBV20-1	TRBJ2-7	17	once	CSARDIPPSGADYEQYF	TGCAGTGCTAGAGATATTCCCCCTAGCGGGGCTGACTACGAGCAGTACTTC
.	TRBV15	TRBJ2-7	15	.	CATSRDVSGGNEQYF	TGTGCCACCAGCAGAGATGTCTCAGGTGGGAACGAGCAGTACTTC
.	TRBV20-1	TRBJ2-3	12	.	CSASDRGDTQYF	TGCAGTGCTAGCGACCGAGGGGATACGCAGTATTTT
TRBD1	TRBV7-9	TRBJ1-2	17	many	CASSSTRVTGANYGYTF	TGTGCCAGCAGCTCCACAAGGGTGACAGGGGCTAACTATGGCTACACCTTC
.	TRBV19	TRBJ2-7	13	few	CASSMTRGYEQYF	TGTGCCAGTAGTATGACTAGAGGCTACGAGCAGTACTTC
TRBD1	TRBV25-1	TRBJ2-2	12	.	CAETGVTGELFF	TGTGCCGAGACAGGGGTCACCGGGGAGCTGTTTTTT
.	TRBV7-2	TRBJ1-2	12	many	CASSLTGTGYTF	TGTGCCAGCAGCTTGACGGGGACTGGCTACACCTTC
.	TRBV7-2	TRBJ1-6	14	.	CASHRDFDNPPLHF	TGTGCCAGCCACCGGGACTTTGATAATCCACCCCTCCACTTT
TRBD1	TRBV7-9	TRBJ1-2	15	many	CASSIPGQGGYGYTF	TGTGCCAGCAGCATTCCGGGACAGGGAGGCTATGGCTACACCTTC
TRBD1	TRBV7-2	TRBJ1-2	14	many	CASSLTTGHYGYTF	TGTGCCAGCAGCTTGACGACAGGGCATTATGGCTACACCTTC
.	TRBV4-1	TRBJ1-1	13	.	CASSQDWSTEAFF	TGCGCCAGCAGCCAAGATTGGAGCACTGAAGCTTTCTTT
TRBD1	TRBV9	TRBJ2-5	16	.	CASSVMDRGTHETQYF	TGTGCCAGCAGCGTAATGGACAGGGGGACCCACGAGACCCAGTACTTC
.	TRBV7-6	TRBJ2-7	13	once	CASSRGPAYEQYF	TGTGCCAGCTCCCGGGGACCCGCCTACGAGCAGTACTTC
.	TRBV25-1	TRBJ1-4	16	.	CASSEAWKSGREKLFF	TGTGCCAGCAGTGAAGCGTGGAAATCCGGGCGGGAAAAACTGTTTTTT
TRBD1	TRBV24-1	TRBJ1-5	15	.	CATSATGQANQPQHF	TGTGCCACCAGTGCCACGGGACAGGCCAATCAGCCCCAGCATTTT
TRBD1	TRBV7-8	TRBJ1-3	16	few	CASSLVPQGSGNTIYF	TGTGCCAGCAGCTTAGTACCACAGGGGTCTGGAAACACCATATATTTT
.	TRBV7-8	TRBJ1-1	15	many	CASSINGHIGTEAFF	TGTGCCAGCAGCATAAATGGACACATCGGCACTGAAGCTTTCTTT
TRBD2	TRBV5-1	TRBJ2-5	13	many	CASSFTGGETQYF	TGCGCCAGCAGCTTTACGGGGGGAGAGACCCAGTACTTC
TRBD1	TRBV7-2	TRBJ1-2	15	.	CASSLTGQGVYGYTF	TGTGCCAGCAGCTTGACGGGACAGGGTGTCTATGGCTACACCTTC
.	TRBV28	TRBJ1-5	14	few	CASSGEWSNQPQHF	TGTGCCAGCAGTGGAGAATGGAGCAATCAGCCCCAGCATTTT
.	TRBV7-6	TRBJ2-6	16	few	CASSLAAGAGANVLTF	TGTGCCAGCAGCTTAGCCGCAGGGGCCGGGGCCAACGTCCTGACTTTC
TRBD1	TRBV7-2	TRBJ2-7	15	few	CASSFENRGAYEQYF	TGTGCCAGCAGCTTTGAAAACAGGGGGGCCTACGAGCAGTACTTC
TRBD2	TRBV7-9	TRBJ2-3	14	.	CASSVRRLAGTQYF	TGTGCCAGCAGTGTCCGGCGACTAGCCGGTACGCAGTATTTT
.	TRBV19	TRBJ1-1	12	.	CASSRPRGEAFF	TGTGCCAGCAGCCGCCCTAGGGGTGAAGCTTTCTTT
.	TRBV6-8	TRBJ1-1	14	.	CASSYSRTDFEAFF	TGTGCCAGCAGTTACTCGAGGACAGACTTTGAAGCTTTCTTT
.	TRBV10-2	TRBJ2-7	12	many	CASISGSYEQYF	TGCGCCAGCATATCGGGGTCCTACGAGCAGTACTTC
.	TRBV7-3	TRBJ1-3	13	.	CAGSQSTGNTIYF	TGTGCCGGCAGCCAATCGACAGGAAACACCATATATTTT